This T cell receptor (beta chain) emerged from a study of cytotoxic CD8 clonotypes in ibrutinib-treated CLL. Study-level findings and limits: At progression, clonality fell back toward baseline after rising at ibrutinib response.

Points on this clone: What it recognizes is unknown.

This CDR3 is 13 amino acids long. Germline-derived CDR1 and CDR2 are MGHDK and SYGVNS. V shed 4 bases and J 7 bases; nucleotides not matched to a gene: 6. The data were produced by immunoSEQ multiplex PCR, yet TCRdb's version contains in-frame clones alone and is incomplete. The sample holds 40,000 or so clones, 60% to 70% seen once. The sample in question was PBMCs, obtained after 24 months of ibrutinib treatment. The chain recombines TRBV25-1 with TRBJ1-2; 7 positions match TRBD1. The TCR originated in a human donor with chronic lymphocytic leukemia. The CDR3: CASSVDHRGGYTF. CDR3 sequence (DNA): TGTGCCAGCAGTGTAGATCACAGGGGTGGCTACACCTTC.